The sample holds a few counts of the clone carrying this T cell receptor (beta chain). Its specificity is not known. Losses at the gene ends were 5 bases for V and 7 bases for J; bases not matched to a gene: 8. Germline V lookup: CDR1 SEHNR, CDR2 FQNEAQ (reference sequence). The CDR3 totals 16 residues. This sample is drawn from a study of T cell repertoires in cytomegalovirus infection. Whole-study context: Matching HLA type, along with CMV infection, was indicated by public TCR beta signatures.

TCRdb called the reads again in MiXCR, with one record for every CDR3 protein. The repertoire includes a few hundred thousand distinct CDR3 sequences, 40% of them detected once, and 48% sits in the top ten. Overall study findings and caveats: Across the ex vivo response, the dominant clonotypes were HLA-C-restricted CMV-specific TCR beta clonotypes. CMV carriers with the relevant HLA were identified by cumulative public TCR beta family frequency.

The V and J genes are TRBV7-9 and TRBJ2-1; 13 nucleotides line up with TRBD2. This clonotype originated in a human donor in good health (CMV status not recorded). Some clones in this sample may be carry-over from other donors' samples. The sequences come from cultured PBMCs, collected from culture after CMV antigen stimulation. The CDR3 loop reads CASSLLAGGPGNEQFF. The CDR3 DNA sequence: TGTGCCAGCAGCCTACTAGCGGGAGGGCCTGGAAATGAGCAGTTCTTC. The variable domain in full, with the rest retrieved from reference TRBV7-9 and TRBJ2-1, is DTGVSQNPRHKITKRGQNVTFRCDPISEHNRLYWYRQTLGQGPEFLTYFQNEAQLEKSRLLSDRFSAERPKGSFSTLEIQRTEQGDSAMYLCASSLLAGGPGNEQFFGPGTRLTVL.